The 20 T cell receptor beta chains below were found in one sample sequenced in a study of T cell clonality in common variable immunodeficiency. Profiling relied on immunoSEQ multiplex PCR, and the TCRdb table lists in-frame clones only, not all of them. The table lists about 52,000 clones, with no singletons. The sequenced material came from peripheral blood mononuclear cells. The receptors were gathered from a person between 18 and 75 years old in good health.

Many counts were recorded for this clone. Here the CDR3 reads CASSLSPGQGYLGYNEQFF. Partial CDR3 DNA: TGTGCCAGCTCACTGAGTCCGGGACAGGGCTACTTAGGTTACAATGAG. J is TRBJ2-1 and V is TRBV18; 9 bases map to TRBD1. Read data end 3 residues before the CDR3 end; the end is taken from the germline J gene. CDR1 and CDR2 (germline): KGHSH, LQKENI. Losses at the gene ends were 4 bases for V and 4 bases for J; bases not matched to a gene: 17. CDR3 size: 19 residues. Supplemented by reference TRBV18 and TRBJ2-1, the full variable domain reads NAGVMQNPRHLVRRRGQEARLRCSPMKGHSHVYWYRQLPEEGLKFMVYLQKENIIDESGMPKERFSAEFPKEGPSILRIQQVVRGDSAAYFCASSLSPGQGYLGYNEQFFGPGTRLTVL.

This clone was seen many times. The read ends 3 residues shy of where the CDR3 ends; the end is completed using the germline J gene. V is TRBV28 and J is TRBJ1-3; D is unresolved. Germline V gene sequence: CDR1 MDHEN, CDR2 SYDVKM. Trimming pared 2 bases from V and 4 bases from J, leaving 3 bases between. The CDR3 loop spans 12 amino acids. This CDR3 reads CASSLTGNTIYF. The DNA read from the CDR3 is TGTGCCAGCAGTTTAACAGGAAACACC.

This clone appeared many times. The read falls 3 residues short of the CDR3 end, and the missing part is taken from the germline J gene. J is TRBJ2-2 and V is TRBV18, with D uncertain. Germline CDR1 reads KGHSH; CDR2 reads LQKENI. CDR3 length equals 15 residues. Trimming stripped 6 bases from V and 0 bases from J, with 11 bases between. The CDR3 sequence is CASSLRLPNTGELFF. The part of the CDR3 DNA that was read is TGTGCCAGCTCCTTGAGACTGCCGAACACCGGGGAG. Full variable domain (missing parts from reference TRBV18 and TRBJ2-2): NAGVMQNPRHLVRRRGQEARLRCSPMKGHSHVYWYRQLPEEGLKFMVYLQKENIIDESGMPKERFSAEFPKEGPSILRIQQVVRGDSAAYFCASSLRLPNTGELFFGEGSRLTVL.

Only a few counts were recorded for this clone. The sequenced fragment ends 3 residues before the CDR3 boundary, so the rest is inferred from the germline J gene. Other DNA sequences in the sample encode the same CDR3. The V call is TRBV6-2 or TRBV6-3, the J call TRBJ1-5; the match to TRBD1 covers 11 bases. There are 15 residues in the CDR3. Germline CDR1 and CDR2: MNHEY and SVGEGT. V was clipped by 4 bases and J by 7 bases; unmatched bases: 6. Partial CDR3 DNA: TGTGCCAGCAGTTGGACAGGGGGCGAAGCCCAGCCC. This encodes CASSWTGGEAQP. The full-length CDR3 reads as CASSWTGGEAQPQHF.

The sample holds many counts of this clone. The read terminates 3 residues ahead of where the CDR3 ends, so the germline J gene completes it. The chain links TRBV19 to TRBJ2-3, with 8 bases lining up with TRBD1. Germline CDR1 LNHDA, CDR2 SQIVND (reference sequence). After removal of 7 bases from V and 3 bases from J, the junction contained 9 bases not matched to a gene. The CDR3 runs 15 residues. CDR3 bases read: TGTGCCAGTACCACCGGGACAGGCCGAACAGATACG. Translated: CASTTGTGRTDT. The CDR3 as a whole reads CASTTGTGRTDTQYF.

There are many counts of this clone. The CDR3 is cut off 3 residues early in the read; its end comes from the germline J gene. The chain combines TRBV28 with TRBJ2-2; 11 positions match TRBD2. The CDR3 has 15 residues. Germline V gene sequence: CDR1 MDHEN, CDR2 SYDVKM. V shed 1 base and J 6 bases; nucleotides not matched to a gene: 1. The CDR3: CASSLLAGGPGELFF. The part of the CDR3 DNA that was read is TGTGCCAGCAGTTTATTAGCGGGAGGGCCCGGGGAG.

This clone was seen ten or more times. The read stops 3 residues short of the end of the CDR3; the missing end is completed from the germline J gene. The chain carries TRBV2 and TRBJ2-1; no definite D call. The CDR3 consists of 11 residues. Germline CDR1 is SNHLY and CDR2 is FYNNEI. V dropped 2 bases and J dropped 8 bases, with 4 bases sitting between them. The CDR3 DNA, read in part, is TGTGCCAGCAGTGAACCGGATGAG. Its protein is CASSEPDE. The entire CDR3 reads CASSEPDEQFF.

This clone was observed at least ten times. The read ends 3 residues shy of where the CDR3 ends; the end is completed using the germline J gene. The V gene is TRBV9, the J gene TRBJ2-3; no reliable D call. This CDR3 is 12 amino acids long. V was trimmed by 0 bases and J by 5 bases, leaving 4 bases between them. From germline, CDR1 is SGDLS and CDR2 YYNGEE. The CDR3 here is CASSVGQDTQYF. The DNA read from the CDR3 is TGTGCCAGCAGCGTAGGGCAAGATACG. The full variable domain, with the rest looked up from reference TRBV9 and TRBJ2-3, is DSGVTQTPKHLITATGQRVTLRCSPRSGDLSVYWYQQSLDQGLQFLIQYYNGEERAKGNILERFSAQQFPDLHSELNLSSLELGDSALYFCASSVGQDTQYFGPGTRLTVL.

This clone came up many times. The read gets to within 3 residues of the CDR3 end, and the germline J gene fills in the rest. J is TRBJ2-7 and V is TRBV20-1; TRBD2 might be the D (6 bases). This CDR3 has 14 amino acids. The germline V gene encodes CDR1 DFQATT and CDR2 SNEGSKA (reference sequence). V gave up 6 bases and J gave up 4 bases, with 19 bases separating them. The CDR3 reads CSASDDRGRYEQYF. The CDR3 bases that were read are TGCAGTGCCTCAGATGATCGGGGGAGGTACGAG.

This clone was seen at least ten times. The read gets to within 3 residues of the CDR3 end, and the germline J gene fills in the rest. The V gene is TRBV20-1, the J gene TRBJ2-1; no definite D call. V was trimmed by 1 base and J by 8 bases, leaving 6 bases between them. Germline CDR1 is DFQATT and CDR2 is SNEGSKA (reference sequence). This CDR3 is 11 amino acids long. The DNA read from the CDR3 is TGCAGTGCTAGAGGACTCGATGAG. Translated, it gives CSARGLDE. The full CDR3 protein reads CSARGLDEQFF.

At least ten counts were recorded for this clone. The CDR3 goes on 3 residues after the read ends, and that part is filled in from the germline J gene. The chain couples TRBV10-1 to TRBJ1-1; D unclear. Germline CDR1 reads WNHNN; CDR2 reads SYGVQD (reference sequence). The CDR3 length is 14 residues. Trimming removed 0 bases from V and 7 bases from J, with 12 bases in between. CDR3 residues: CASSESPTLVEAFF. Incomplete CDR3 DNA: TGCGCCAGCAGTGAGTCCCCGACACTCGTTGAA.

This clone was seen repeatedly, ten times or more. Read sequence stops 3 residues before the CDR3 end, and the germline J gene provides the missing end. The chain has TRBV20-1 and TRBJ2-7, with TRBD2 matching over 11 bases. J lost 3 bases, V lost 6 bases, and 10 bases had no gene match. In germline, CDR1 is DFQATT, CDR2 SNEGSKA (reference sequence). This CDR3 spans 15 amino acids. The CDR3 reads CSAGFQGLADYEQYF. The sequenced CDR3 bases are TGCAGTGCAGGATTCCAGGGACTAGCGGACTACGAG.

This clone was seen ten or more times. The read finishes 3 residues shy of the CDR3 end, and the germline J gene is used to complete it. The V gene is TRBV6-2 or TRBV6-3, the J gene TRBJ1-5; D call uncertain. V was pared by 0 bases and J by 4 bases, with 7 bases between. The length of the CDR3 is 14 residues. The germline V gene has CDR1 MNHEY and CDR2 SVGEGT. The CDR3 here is CASSYSRLNQPQHF. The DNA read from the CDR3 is TGTGCCAGCAGTTACTCGCGATTAAATCAGCCC.

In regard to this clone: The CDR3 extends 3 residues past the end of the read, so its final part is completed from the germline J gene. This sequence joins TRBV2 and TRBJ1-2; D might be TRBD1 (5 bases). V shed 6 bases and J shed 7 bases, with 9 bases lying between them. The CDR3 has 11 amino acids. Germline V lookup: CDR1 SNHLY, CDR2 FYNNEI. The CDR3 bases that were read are TGTGCCAGCAGCCTGACAGCTGGC. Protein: CASSLTAG. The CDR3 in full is CASSLTAGYTF. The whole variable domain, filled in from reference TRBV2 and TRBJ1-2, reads EPEVTQTPSHQVTQMGQEVILRCVPISNHLYFYWYRQILGQKVEFLVSFYNNEISEKSEIFDDQFSVERPDGSNFTLKIRSTKLEDSAMYFCASSLTAGYTFGSGTRLTVV.

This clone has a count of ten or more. CDR3 sequence reads: CSALPAGGSTYEQYF. The sequenced CDR3 bases are TGCAGTGCTTTACCCGCTGGGGGGTCAACCTACGAG. The chain uses TRBV20-1 and TRBJ2-7; weak D call: TRBD2 (6 bases). Read data end 3 residues before the CDR3 end; the end is taken from the germline J gene. V lost 5 bases and J 2 bases, leaving 19 bases between the germline ends. CDR1 and CDR2 from the germline V gene are DFQATT and SNEGSKA (reference sequence). The CDR3 sequence is 15 residues long.

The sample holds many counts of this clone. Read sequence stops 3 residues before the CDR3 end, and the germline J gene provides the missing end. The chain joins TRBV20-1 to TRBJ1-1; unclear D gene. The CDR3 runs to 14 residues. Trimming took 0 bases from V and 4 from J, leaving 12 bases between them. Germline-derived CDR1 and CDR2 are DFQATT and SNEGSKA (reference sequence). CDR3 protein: CSAREPSRATEAFF. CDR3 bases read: TGCAGTGCTAGAGAGCCCAGTAGGGCCACTGAA.

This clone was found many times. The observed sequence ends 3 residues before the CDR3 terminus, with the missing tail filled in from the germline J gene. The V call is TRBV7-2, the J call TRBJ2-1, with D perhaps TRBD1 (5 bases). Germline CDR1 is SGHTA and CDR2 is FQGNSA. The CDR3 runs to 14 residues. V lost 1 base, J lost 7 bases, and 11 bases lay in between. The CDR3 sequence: CASSLVAGLNEQFF. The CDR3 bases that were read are TGTGCCAGCAGCTTAGTGGCAGGGTTGAATGAG. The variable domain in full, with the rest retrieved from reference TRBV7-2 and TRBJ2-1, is GAGVSQSPSNKVTEKGKDVELRCDPISGHTALYWYRQSLGQGLEFLIYFQGNSAPDKSGLPSDRFSAERTGGSVSTLTIQRTQQEDSAVYLCASSLVAGLNEQFFGPGTRLTVL.

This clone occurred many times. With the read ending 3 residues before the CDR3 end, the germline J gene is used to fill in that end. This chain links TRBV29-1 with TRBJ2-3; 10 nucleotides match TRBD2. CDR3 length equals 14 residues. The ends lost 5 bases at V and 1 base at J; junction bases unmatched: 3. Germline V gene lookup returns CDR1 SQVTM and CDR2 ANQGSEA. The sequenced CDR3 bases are TGCAGCGTTTCTAGCGGGGGTCGCACAGATACG. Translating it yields CSVSSGGRTDT. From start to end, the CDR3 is CSVSSGGRTDTQYF.

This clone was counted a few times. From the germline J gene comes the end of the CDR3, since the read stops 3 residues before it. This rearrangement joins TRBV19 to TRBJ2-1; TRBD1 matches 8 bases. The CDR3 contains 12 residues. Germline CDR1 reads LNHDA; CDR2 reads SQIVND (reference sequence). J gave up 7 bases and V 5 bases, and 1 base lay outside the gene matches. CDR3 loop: CASSWTGNEQFF. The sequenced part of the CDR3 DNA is TGTGCCAGTAGTTGGACAGGGAATGAG. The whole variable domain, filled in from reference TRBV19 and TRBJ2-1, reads DGGITQSPKYLFRKEGQNVTLSCEQNLNHDAMYWYRQDPGQGLRLIYYSQIVNDFQKGDIAEGYSVSREKKESFPLTVTSAQKNPTAFYLCASSWTGNEQFFGPGTRLTVL.

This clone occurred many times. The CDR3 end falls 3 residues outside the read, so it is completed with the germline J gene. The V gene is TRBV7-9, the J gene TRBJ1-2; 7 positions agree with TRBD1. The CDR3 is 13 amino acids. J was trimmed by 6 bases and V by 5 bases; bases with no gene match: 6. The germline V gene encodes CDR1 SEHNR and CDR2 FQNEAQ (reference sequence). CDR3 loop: CASSEGGGNGYTF. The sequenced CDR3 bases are TGTGCCAGCAGCGAAGGAGGGGGCAATGGC.